This T cell receptor beta chain came from a study of blood T cell repertoires in COVID-19. At the level of the study: Sites in the United States, Italy and Spain provided acute and convalescent COVID-19 samples. The cDNA or gDNA used as material had been derived from T cells, B-cell-depleted T cells, or PBMCs.

V lost 5 bases and J lost 16; bases outside the gene matches: 6. The germline V gene has CDR1 SGHNT and CDR2 YYREEE (reference sequence). CDR3 length: 12 amino acids. This clone appeared a single time. TCRdb keeps only in-frame clones here, not all; method: immunoSEQ multiplex PCR. This table holds tens of thousands of clones, about four fifths found once. The receptor's source is a man aged 70 or older with active COVID-19. The gene calls are TRBV5-4 and TRBJ2-1, with TRBD2 matching 13 bases. Sequences were obtained from peripheral blood. This CDR3 is CASRLAGGPCFF. The CDR3 region has the DNA TGTGCCAGCAGACTAGCGGGGGGGCCTTGTTTCTTC.